The subject of this entry is one TCR beta chain. The data stem from a study of blood T cell repertoires in COVID-19. Patients at the Seattle site were enrolled during active infection and followed longitudinally. The germline V gene encodes CDR1 MNHNS and CDR2 SASEGT. This CDR3 has 15 residues. The junction had 3 bases not matched to a gene; V was cut back by 0 bases and J by 1 base. Under the authors' procedure: Researchers report that nucleated cell counts were estimated from reference gene primer amplification. Method: immunoSEQ multiplex PCR; TCRdb's copy keeps in-frame clones and lacks some. V and J calls and clone size come straight from that table; D and trimming were deduced from the DNA. The sample has roughly 380,000 clones, around 89% seen once.

The chain couples TRBV6-1 to TRBJ2-7, with 7 bases identical to TRBD1. The TCR sequence derives from a woman aged 35 to 49 with COVID-19, enrolled during active disease. Sample: peripheral blood. CDR3 DNA: TGTGCCAGCAGTGAAGCCGGGACAGCGTCCTACGAGCAGTACTTC. This gives the protein CASSEAGTASYEQYF.